This T cell receptor beta chain appears in the sequencing data of a study of blood T cell repertoires in COVID-19. Sequencing used immunoSEQ multiplex PCR; TCRdb keeps in-frame clones, though not all of them. The sample lists some 180,000 clones, more than 70% occurring once. The CDR3 loop spans 15 amino acids. CDR1 and CDR2 from the germline V gene are MNHEY and SVGEGT. The V segment lost 1 base and the J segment 5 bases; nucleotides outside the gene matches: 7. Source material: peripheral blood. The V gene is TRBV6-2 or TRBV6-3, the J gene TRBJ2-5, with 7 bases fitting TRBD2. The clonotype originates from a woman aged 70-85 years who had recovered from COVID-19. CDR3 amino acids: CASSYYSGPGETQYF. The CDR3 region has the DNA TGTGCCAGCAGTTACTATAGCGGGCCTGGGGAGACCCAGTACTTC.